The TCR beta chain described here comes from a study of cytomegalovirus exposure and HLA in healthy donors. The PCR used 60 Vbeta and 13 Jbeta primers. The assay was immunoSEQ multiplex PCR, and TCRdb's table has in-frame clones only and misses some. Among about 140,000 clones listed, approximately 80% were seen once. CDR3 length: 22 residues. After removal of 7 bases from V and 0 bases from J, the junction contained 27 bases not matched to a gene. Germline V gives CDR1 MNHEY, CDR2 SMNVEV (reference sequence). The table lists this clone with a count of one. V is TRBV27 and J is TRBJ2-3; 8 bases agree with TRBD2. The TCR sequence derives from a male donor in good health and CMV-seronegative. The material sequenced was PBMCs. Written as DNA, the CDR3 is TGTGCCAGCACCTACCCGGGGGGGCGGTACCTTCTCGGAGGGGTGAGCACAGATACGCAGTATTTT. Protein product: CASTYPGGRYLLGGVSTDTQYF.